This paragraph reports one TCR beta chain. It lacks a known antigen. Per-nucleotide qualities are absent, and no much larger clonotype sits a single base away. The data were obtained in a study of blood T cell repertoires in COVID-19 (TCRdb year 2020). With regard to the full study: Collaborator samples came from the United States, Italy and Spain and covered acute and convalescent phases of COVID-19. The prospective study material was composed of cDNA or gDNA derived from T cells, B-cell-depleted T cells, or PBMCs. Subjects who had been exposed to COVID-19, were actively infected with it, or had recovered from it provided the deeply sampled blood TCRbeta repertoires that made up the dataset. The repertoires were released in a freely available public database meant as a resource for research on the immune response to SARS-CoV-2. Samples came from the ongoing ImmuneRACE study (first 160 participants) plus 1,254 subjects from 6 global collaborators. Sample metadata almost always included a de-identified subject ID, COVID-19 status, age in years and sex. Where HLA class I and class II types were available, the types were taken from metadata supplied by the sample provider, not from assay-based typing.

TCRbeta CDR3 regions were amplified from genomic DNA by means of the immunoSEQ Assay, a bias-controlled multiplex PCR. The original methods were these. The number of nucleated cells in each sample was estimated from the amplification of reference gene primers within the assay. To quantify the absolute abundance of each unique TCRbeta CDR3 rearrangement, sequence reads were collapsed and filtered. Productive Simpson clonality was computed per sample as the square root of Simpson's diversity index over productive rearrangements. Entries here come from immuneACCESS through TCRdb and include only in-frame sequences with V and J called. Some clones fail to appear in such tables; in the studies checked, an unresolved V gene covers under half of the shortfall, and the cause of the remainder is unknown. Clonal size and the V and J genes are those of that table, whereas D and trimming came from the DNA. The sample table contains 150,000 or so clones; only one count was recorded for around 83% of them. In total, the top ten clones hold 9.5% to 13% of the sample.

The CDR3 covers 15 residues, taking in both the cysteine and the phenylalanine. The entry retains the CDR3 DNA only, 45 bases that are in frame from base 1. For CDR1 and CDR2, the germline V gene lists SGHTA and FQGNSA. Relative to germline, V is 1 base shorter and J is 10 bases shorter, with 19 bases between their ends. At one collaborating source in Seattle, patients were enrolled during active infection and were followed longitudinally through the course of disease. Each collaborating institution followed its own protocols to collect whole blood in K2EDTA tubes. For TCRbeta analysis, collaborator samples were shipped as frozen whole blood, as isolated PBMCs, or as DNA extracted from either sample type. Study-wide conclusions, independent of this receptor: The amount of clinical and demographic metadata varied by source and participant and was provided uncurated.

The sequencing input was peripheral blood. The TCR comes from a woman aged 55 to 70 with COVID-19, enrolled during active disease. The chain employs TRBV7-2 and TRBJ1-2; the D gene cannot be named for sure. The CDR3 protein: CASSLDRSSSRAYTF. The DNA reads as follows: TGTGCCAGCAGCTTAGACCGGTCCTCGTCACGCGCCTACACCTTC.